This T cell receptor (beta chain) is drawn from a study of T cells in Graves' hyperthyroidism and ophthalmopathy. Researchers amplified the TCR beta CDR3 regions from RNA transcripts. TCR CDR3 regions were first amplified by RT-PCR with HTBI primers. TCRdb re-called the multiplex PCR reads through MiXCR, storing one row per CDR3 protein. The sample comprises about 620,000 distinct CDR3 sequences, around 16% of which are singletons, and 3.8% rests with the top ten. This CDR3 comprises 13 residues. V lost 3 bases and J 7 bases, leaving 9 bases between the germline ends. Ten or more counts support this clonotype.

The chain combines TRBV12-3 or TRBV12-4 with TRBJ2-2, with D possibly TRBD2 on 6 matching bases. The sequenced sample was blood. The source of this sequence is a woman aged 25 to 45 with Graves' hyperthyroidism. The CDR3 sequence: CASSLVGGGELFF. The CDR3 coding sequence is TGTGCCAGCAGTTTGGTGGGAGGCGGGGAGCTGTTTTTT.